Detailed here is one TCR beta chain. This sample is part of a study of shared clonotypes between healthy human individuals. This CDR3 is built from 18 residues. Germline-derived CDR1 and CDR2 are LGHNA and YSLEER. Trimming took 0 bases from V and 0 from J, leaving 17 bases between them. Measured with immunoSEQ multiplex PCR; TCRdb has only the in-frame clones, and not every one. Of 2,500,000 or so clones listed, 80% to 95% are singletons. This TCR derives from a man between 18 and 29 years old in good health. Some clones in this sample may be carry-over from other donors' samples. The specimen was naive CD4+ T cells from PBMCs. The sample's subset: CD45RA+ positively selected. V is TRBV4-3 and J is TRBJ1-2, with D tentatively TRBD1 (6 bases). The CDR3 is CASSQETVRGLANYGYTF. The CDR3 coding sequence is TGCGCCAGCAGCCAAGAGACAGTCCGGGGGCTGGCTAACTATGGCTACACCTTC.